These 32 T cell receptor beta chains were sequenced from one sample in a study of breast tumors, draining lymph nodes, adjacent tissues. TCRdb fed the multiplex PCR reads into MiXCR, producing one record per CDR3 protein. Of around 130,000 distinct CDR3 sequences detected, just under 20% appear once; the ten largest clones hold about 3.7%. The lymph nodes were axillary draining lymph nodes from breast cancer patients. What was sequenced was axillary lymph node tissue. These receptors all stem from a female donor with breast cancer. Some clones in this sample may be carry-over from other donors' samples.

About this clonotype itself: A much more abundant neighbour one base away suggests this may be a read error. V usage is TRBV4-1 and J usage is TRBJ1-2, with D tentatively TRBD1 (5 bases). Germline V gene data show CDR1 as MGHRA and CDR2 as YSYEKL. The CDR3 has 16 residues. Trimming took off 3 bases at V and 4 bases at J, with 18 bases between the two ends. CDR3 loop: CASSHPRDGGVYGYTF. CDR3 nucleotide sequence: TGCGCCAGCAGCCACCCCCGGGACGGGGGGGTCTATGGCTACACCTTC.

This clonotype has a count of ten or more. The chain is built from TRBV15 and TRBJ1-2; maybe TRBD1 (6 bases). Germline CDR1 and CDR2: LNHNV and YYDKDF (reference sequence). There are 16 residues in the CDR3. V shed 0 bases and J shed 1 base, with 12 bases lying between them. The CDR3 spells CATSRDSTGLNYGYTF. CDR3 in DNA: TGTGCCACCAGCAGAGATAGCACAGGGCTTAACTATGGCTACACCTTC. Full variable domain (rest looked up from reference TRBV15 and TRBJ1-2): DAMVIQNPRYQVTQFGKPVTLSCSQTLNHNVMYWYQQKSSQAPKLLFHYYDKDFNNEADTPDNFQSRRPNTSFCFLDIRSPGLGDTAMYLCATSRDSTGLNYGYTFGSGTRLTVV.

This rearrangement joins TRBV10-3 to TRBJ1-4, with 7 bases identical to TRBD1. J lost 0 bases, V lost 11 bases, and 6 bases had no gene match. Germline V gene sequence: CDR1 ENHRY, CDR2 SYGVKD. The CDR3 consists of 14 residues. The CDR3 here is CAAGGTATNEKLFF. CDR3 DNA: TGTGCCGCGGGGGGGACAGCAACTAATGAAAAACTGTTTTTT.

This clonotype appeared many times. Relative to the germline gene, one junction end is altered; a read error may explain this. The chain has TRBV2 and TRBJ2-3; TRBD2 matches at 8 bases. Germline V gene lookup returns CDR1 SNHLY and CDR2 FYNNEI. This CDR3 has 17 residues. The CDR3 reads CASREGAGLVFTDTQYF. The CDR3 coding sequence is TGTGCCAGCAGAGAAGGGGCGGGACTAGTGTTCACAGATACGCAGTATTTT.

This clonotype was seen many times. The chain combines TRBV28 with TRBJ1-6, with 8 bases fitting TRBD1. This CDR3 contains 14 residues. The germline CDR1 and CDR2 sequences are MDHEN and SYDVKM. V dropped 6 bases and J dropped 7; count of bases not matched to a gene: 5. Written as DNA, the CDR3 is TGTGCCAGCAGGACAGGGGTAGGGAATTCACCCCTCCACTTT. It codes for CASRTGVGNSPLHF.

Many counts were recorded for this clonotype. DNA for the CDR3: TGTGCCACCAGTGATTTAACGGTGTGGGGGGGAGAGACCCAGTACTTC. This encodes CATSDLTVWGGETQYF. The V and J genes are TRBV24-1 and TRBJ2-5; TRBD2 aligns across 7 bases. V lost 1 base to trimming and J lost 4 bases; unmatched junction nucleotides: 8. Germline loops: CDR1 KGHDR, CDR2 SFDVKD. The CDR3 contains 16 residues.

This clonotype has a count of ten or more. V and J are TRBV12-3 or TRBV12-4 and TRBJ2-1; unclear D gene. The CDR3 is 14 residues long. Trimming removed 0 bases at V and 1 base at J, with 4 bases between. DNA for the CDR3: TGTGCCAGCAGTTTAGCGGGATCCTACAATGAGCAGTTCTTC. It yields the protein CASSLAGSYNEQFF.

This clonotype appeared many times. The J gene is TRBJ2-1, the V gene TRBV12-3 or TRBV12-4, with 12 bases fitting TRBD2. Germline trimming cut 5 bases from V and 7 bases from J; bases unmatched to any gene: 9. The CDR3 is made up of 16 amino acids. The CDR3 coding sequence is TGTGCCAGCAGTGGCCTAGCGGGGGGGCTGAGGAATGAGCAGTTCTTC. This codes for CASSGLAGGLRNEQFF.

The V and J genes are TRBV6-5 and TRBJ2-2; D gene ambiguous. Trimming shortened V by 3 bases and J by 1 base, and 6 bases separated the two germline ends. In germline, CDR1 is MNHEY, CDR2 SVGAGI. The CDR3 consists of 14 residues. CDR3 DNA: TGTGCCAGCAGTTATTCTGTGAACACCGGGGAGCTGTTTTTT. Protein product: CASSYSVNTGELFF.

At least ten counts were recorded for this clonotype. The rearrangement uses TRBV10-1 and TRBJ2-7, with unresolved D. With 2 bases removed from V and 5 bases from J, the gap between germline ends came to 10 bases. CDR1 is WNHNN, CDR2 SYGVQD, per germline (reference sequence). The CDR3 extends over 13 amino acids. Here the CDR3 reads CASSESPQHEQYF. The CDR3 DNA sequence: TGCGCCAGCAGTGAGAGTCCACAACACGAGCAGTACTTC.

This clonotype showed up many times. The chain is built from TRBV29-1 and TRBJ2-1; 7 bases are shared with TRBD2. V lost 5 bases to trimming and J lost 1 base; unmatched junction nucleotides: 2. The CDR3 has 13 residues. Germline V gene lookup returns CDR1 SQVTM and CDR2 ANQGSEA. CDR3 region: CSVTGRSYNEQFF. The CDR3 DNA is TGCAGCGTTACCGGGAGGTCCTACAATGAGCAGTTCTTC.

This clonotype was seen ten or more times. The chain employs TRBV15 and TRBJ2-7, with D tentatively TRBD1 (6 bases). Germline V gene data show CDR1 as LNHNV and CDR2 as YYDKDF (reference sequence). The ends were cut back, 8 bases at V and 1 base at J, with 12 bases in the middle. CDR3 size: 13 residues. CDR3 region: CATSRGRSYEQYF. CDR3 DNA: TGTGCCACCTCTAGGGGGAGATCCTACGAGCAGTACTTC.

This clonotype occurred many times. The chain combines TRBV10-2 with TRBJ2-7; TRBD1 matches 7 bases. Germline values: CDR1 WSHSY, CDR2 SAAADI. CDR3 length: 14 residues. J lost 2 bases, V lost 4 bases, and 5 bases had no gene match. The CDR3 DNA reads as TGCGCCAGCAGTGCCGGGACAGTCCCCTACGAGCAGTACTTC. Protein sequence: CASSAGTVPYEQYF.

In the case of this clonotype: This may come from a read error, since a much larger clone is one base off. The CDR3 reads CASSTGSSYNPPLHF. In DNA form, the CDR3 reads TGTGCCAGCAGTACCGGAAGCTCCTATAATCCACCCCTCCACTTT. This chain links TRBV27 with TRBJ1-6, with unresolved D. Germline V gene data show CDR1 as MNHEY and CDR2 as SMNVEV (reference sequence). CDR3 length: 15 amino acids.

At least ten counts were recorded for this clonotype. The chain recombines TRBV6-1 with TRBJ2-7; TRBD2 aligns across 13 bases. The CDR3 runs to 17 residues. Germline-derived CDR1 and CDR2 are MNHNS and SASEGT. The ends lost 1 base at V and 0 bases at J; junction bases unmatched: 3. The CDR3 loop reads CASSEELAGGISYEQYF. DNA for the CDR3: TGTGCCAGCAGTGAAGAACTAGCGGGAGGGATCTCCTACGAGCAGTACTTC.

This clonotype was recorded at least ten times. The CDR3 reads CASSPGTEIVDTGELFF. In nucleotides, the CDR3 is TGTGCCAGCAGCCCCGGGACGGAAATTGTGGACACCGGGGAGCTGTTTTTT. V gene TRBV5-6 combines with J gene TRBJ2-2; D could derive from TRBD1 or TRBD2 (5 bases each). The CDR3 loop spans 17 amino acids. In germline, CDR1 is SGHDT, CDR2 YYEEEE. The V end lost 4 bases, the J end lost 3 bases, and 19 bases lay between the germline ends. Filled out from reference TRBV5-6 and TRBJ2-2, the complete variable domain reads DAGVTQSPTHLIKTRGQQVTLRCSPKSGHDTVSWYQQALGQGPQFIFQYYEEEERQRGNFPDRFSGHQFPNYSSELNVNALLLGDSALYLCASSPGTEIVDTGELFFGEGSRLTVL.

The sample holds a few counts of this clonotype. The rearrangement uses TRBV5-4 and TRBJ2-3, with 8 bases matching TRBD2. Germline V gives CDR1 SGHNT, CDR2 YYREEE (reference sequence). Trimming at V came to 1 base and at J to 2 bases, leaving 3 bases not matched to a gene. CDR3 length: 15 amino acids. The CDR3 DNA follows: TGTGCCAGCAGCTTGTCACTAGCGGCCACAGATACGCAGTATTTT. As protein: CASSLSLAATDTQYF.

As for this clonotype: No conserved phenylalanine or tryptophan is present at the end of the CDR3, so a read error is the likely explanation. The chain uses TRBV20-1 and TRBJ2-7; perhaps D is TRBD1 or TRBD2 (5 bases each). V lost 6 bases to trimming and J lost 3 bases, with 24 bases between them. The length of the CDR3 is 16 residues. Germline loops: CDR1 DFQATT, CDR2 SNEGSKA (reference sequence). The DNA of the CDR3 is TGCAGTGCCCACTTGGGGGAGAAAAATTGGGGCTACGAGCAGTACCTC. Translation: CSAHLGEKNWGYEQYL.

This clonotype was found many times. The rearrangement links TRBV5-1 to TRBJ2-1, with a weak D call TRBD2 (5 bases). The CDR3 is made up of 13 amino acids. Germline loops: CDR1 SGHRS, CDR2 YFSETQ. Trimming took 0 bases from V and 5 from J, leaving 6 bases between them. CDR3: CASSLASNNEQFF. In DNA, the CDR3 is TGCGCCAGCAGCTTGGCTAGCAACAATGAGCAGTTCTTC.

This clonotype has ten or more counts. This sequence joins TRBV27 and TRBJ1-2; no clear D gene. Trimming shortened V by 5 bases and J by 3 bases, and 16 bases separated the two germline ends. Germline values: CDR1 MNHEY, CDR2 SMNVEV (reference sequence). CDR3 length: 15 amino acids. In nucleotides, the CDR3 is TGTGCCAGCAGTCCCAGTTTCTTTGCAGACTATGGCTACACCTTC. Its protein product is CASSPSFFADYGYTF.

Ten or more counts support this clonotype. The chain employs TRBV10-1 and TRBJ2-7; maybe TRBD2 (6 bases). This CDR3 contains 13 residues. Trimming removed 2 bases from V and 3 bases from J, with 8 bases in between. Germline V lookup: CDR1 WNHNN, CDR2 SYGVQD (reference sequence). The CDR3 DNA reads as TGCGCCAGCAGTGAGGGGGGGTTCTACGAGCAGTACTTC. This codes for CASSEGGFYEQYF.

Remarks on this clonotype: A much bigger clone sits one base away, suggesting this may be a read error. This chain joins TRBV11-2 and TRBJ1-2; the D is unclear. This CDR3 has 14 amino acids. The V gene's germline CDR1 is SGHAT and CDR2 FQNNGV. CDR3 DNA: TGTGCCAGCAGCTTAGATCCCGTGAACTATAGCTACACCTTC. It yields the protein CASSLDPVNYSYTF. Drawing the rest from reference TRBV11-2 and TRBJ1-2, the complete variable domain is EAGVAQSPRYKIIEKRQSVAFWCNPISGHATLYWYQQILGQGPKLLIQFQNNGVVDDSQLPKDRFSAERLKGVDSTLKIQPAKLEDSAVYLCASSLDPVNYSYTFGSGTRLTVV.

This clonotype was seen at least ten times. This rearrangement joins TRBV13 to TRBJ1-2; 10 positions match TRBD1. V was clipped by 1 base and J by 5 bases; unmatched bases: 7. Germline loops: CDR1 PRHDT, CDR2 FYEKMQ (reference sequence). The CDR3 sequence is 16 residues long. The chain's CDR3 is CASSLATGGAGYGYTF. For the CDR3, the DNA is TGTGCCAGCAGCTTAGCGACAGGGGGCGCAGGATATGGCTACACCTTC.

There are many counts of this clonotype. The V gene is TRBV5-6, the J gene TRBJ2-1; 8 bases agree with TRBD2. The germline gives CDR1 SGHDT, CDR2 YYEEEE. The CDR3 contains 16 residues. Trimming removed 5 bases from V and 0 bases from J; junction bases left unmatched: 7. Here the CDR3 reads CASREGLVGSYNEQFF. DNA of the CDR3: TGTGCCAGCAGGGAGGGACTAGTTGGCTCCTACAATGAGCAGTTCTTC. Looking up the rest from reference TRBV5-6 and TRBJ2-1 gives the full variable domain: DAGVTQSPTHLIKTRGQQVTLRCSPKSGHDTVSWYQQALGQGPQFIFQYYEEEERQRGNFPDRFSGHQFPNYSSELNVNALLLGDSALYLCASREGLVGSYNEQFFGPGTRLTVL.

This clonotype was seen at least ten times. The chain recombines TRBV7-3 with TRBJ2-1; the match to TRBD2 covers 11 bases. The germline CDR1 and CDR2 sequences are SGHTA and FQGTGA. The ends lost 5 bases at V and 9 bases at J; junction bases unmatched: 6. The CDR3 has 14 amino acids. The CDR3 DNA reads TGTGCCAGCAGCACGATAGCGGGAGGGGGTGAGCAGTTCTTC. Protein product: CASSTIAGGGEQFF.

In its sample, this clonotype was seen many times. V gene TRBV2 combines with J gene TRBJ1-2; TRBD1 matches 12 bases. Germline CDR1 SNHLY, CDR2 FYNNEI. There are 16 residues in the CDR3. The trim removed 6 bases at V and 2 bases at J, leaving 7 bases unmatched. CDR3 nucleotide sequence: TGTGCCAGCAGCGGCGGGGACAGGGGGCTCAACTATGGCTACACCTTC. It is translated as CASSGGDRGLNYGYTF.

This clonotype was detected many times. The rearrangement links TRBV3-1 to TRBJ1-6; D not resolved. Deletions cut 4 bases from V and 6 bases from J, with 10 bases between. The CDR3 sequence is 14 residues long. Germline-derived CDR1 and CDR2 are LGHDT and YNNKEL (reference sequence). CDR3 in amino acids: CASSPERVNSPLHF. The CDR3 nucleotides read TGTGCCAGCAGCCCTGAGAGGGTTAATTCACCCCTCCACTTT.

This clonotype was recorded many times. The gene calls are TRBV5-1 and TRBJ2-7; D not certain. Looked up from germline, CDR1 is SGHRS and CDR2 is YFSETQ. The ends were cut back, 0 bases at V and 3 bases at J, with 4 bases in the middle. The CDR3 is 12 amino acids. CDR3 sequence (DNA): TGCGCCAGCAGCTTGGGCCGCTACGAGCAGTACTTC. Residues: CASSLGRYEQYF.

At least ten counts were recorded for this clonotype. The chain is built from TRBV19 and TRBJ2-3, with 10 bases that match TRBD2. With 3 bases clipped from V and 3 bases from J, the junction kept 12 bases outside the gene matches. Per the germline V gene, CDR1 is LNHDA and CDR2 is SQIVND (reference sequence). CDR3 length: 18 residues. CDR3: CASSIWASGSGGTDTQYF. In nucleotides, the CDR3 is TGTGCCAGTAGTATTTGGGCTAGCGGGAGCGGTGGTACAGATACGCAGTATTTT. The entire variable domain, with the rest obtained from reference TRBV19 and TRBJ2-3, is as follows: DGGITQSPKYLFRKEGQNVTLSCEQNLNHDAMYWYRQDPGQGLRLIYYSQIVNDFQKGDIAEGYSVSREKKESFPLTVTSAQKNPTAFYLCASSIWASGSGGTDTQYFGPGTRLTVL.

A note on this clonotype: Possible read error: a much larger clone is one base away. This chain uses TRBV7-8 with TRBJ1-5; maybe TRBD1 (5 bases). This CDR3 contains 14 residues. The germline V gene has CDR1 SGHVS and CDR2 FQNEAQ. The CDR3 protein is CASSWVRGNQPPHF. The CDR3 coding sequence is TGTGCCAGCAGCTGGGTAAGGGGCAATCAGCCCCCGCATTTT.

Of note for this clonotype: A much more abundant neighbour one base away suggests this may be a read error. This rearrangement joins TRBV6-5 to TRBJ1-3; no firm D call. Per germline, CDR1 MNHEY and CDR2 SVGAGI. The CDR3 length is 16 residues. Here the CDR3 reads CTSSYILPSSGNTIYF. The DNA for the CDR3 is TGTACCAGCAGTTACATCTTGCCGAGCTCTGGAAACACCATATATTTT.

This clonotype has only a few counts. The J gene is TRBJ2-2, the V gene TRBV5-1; 7 bases fit TRBD2. V gave up 4 bases and J gave up 1 base; unmatched junction bases: 7. Looked up from germline, CDR1 is SGHRS and CDR2 is YFSETQ. The CDR3 consists of 16 residues. The chain's CDR3 is CASSPLSGENTGELFF. The CDR3 bases are TGCGCCAGCAGCCCCCTCAGCGGGGAGAACACCGGGGAGCTGTTTTTT.